The 29 T cell receptor beta chains below come from one sample, sequenced in a study of blood T cell repertoires in COVID-19. The method was immunoSEQ multiplex PCR; TCRdb's version includes in-frame clones alone and lacks a portion of them. The top ten clones hold roughly 1.9% of a sample with nearly 250,000 clones, 86% of them seen once. Sequencing was performed on PBMCs or T cells enriched from blood (not recorded which). The receptors were sampled from a woman between 45 and 65 years old who had recovered from COVID-19.

This rearrangement joins TRBV4-3 to TRBJ2-2; D is uncertain. CDR1 is LGHNA and CDR2 is YSLEER in the germline V gene. Trimming shortened V by 0 bases and J by 1 base, and 6 bases separated the two germline ends. The CDR3 has 15 residues. CDR3 in amino acids: CASSQDPGNTGELFF. CDR3 DNA sequence: TGCGCCAGCAGCCAAGATCCGGGGAACACCGGGGAGCTGTTTTTT.

The rearrangement joins TRBV7-9 to TRBJ1-1, with D possibly matching TRBD1 (5 bases). Germline CDR1 SEHNR, CDR2 FQNEAQ (reference sequence). With 1 base removed from V and 5 bases from J, the gap between germline ends came to 14 bases. There are 15 residues in the CDR3. The CDR3 loop reads CASSLGQSKGTEAFF. As DNA, the CDR3 is TGTGCCAGCAGCTTAGGACAGTCCAAGGGGACTGAAGCTTTCTTT.

Notes on this clone: Other DNA sequences within the sample encode an identical CDR3. The J gene is TRBJ1-5, the V gene TRBV18; D is unresolved. V gave up 3 bases and J gave up 0 bases, with 6 bases separating them. Germline values: CDR1 KGHSH, CDR2 LQKENI. This CDR3 contains 14 residues. CDR3 amino acids: CASSPAGSNQPQHF. DNA of the CDR3: TGTGCCAGCTCACCGGCAGGTAGCAATCAGCCCCAGCATTTT.

The V gene is TRBV5-1, the J gene TRBJ2-5, with D possibly being TRBD2 (6 bases). This CDR3 has 14 amino acids. Trimming stripped 4 bases from V and 1 base from J, with 11 bases between. In germline, CDR1 is SGHRS, CDR2 YFSETQ. The CDR3 coding sequence is TGCGCCAGCAGCCCGGAGGGTCCCCAAGAGACCCAGTACTTC. Its protein is CASSPEGPQETQYF.

The chain joins TRBV7-9 to TRBJ1-2, with 8 bases lining up with TRBD1. Germline V gene lookup returns CDR1 SEHNR and CDR2 FQNEAQ (reference sequence). The CDR3 is 16 residues long. J gave up 0 bases and V 5 bases, and 8 bases lay outside the gene matches. The CDR3 here is CASSPDRGRPNYGYTF. DNA for the CDR3: TGTGCCAGCAGCCCTGACAGGGGAAGGCCTAACTATGGCTACACCTTC. Looking up the rest from reference TRBV7-9 and TRBJ1-2 gives the full variable domain: DTGVSQNPRHKITKRGQNVTFRCDPISEHNRLYWYRQTLGQGPEFLTYFQNEAQLEKSRLLSDRFSAERPKGSFSTLEIQRTEQGDSAMYLCASSPDRGRPNYGYTFGSGTRLTVV.

The rearrangement links TRBV2 to TRBJ2-6; D unclear. V lost 2 bases to trimming and J lost 2 bases, with 7 bases between them. Germline V CDR1 and CDR2: SNHLY, FYNNEI. The CDR3 spans 15 residues. The DNA for the CDR3 is TGTGCCAGCAGTGAACGGAGCACTGGGGCCAACGTCCTGACTTTC. Its translation is CASSERSTGANVLTF. The full variable domain, completed using reference TRBV2 and TRBJ2-6, is EPEVTQTPSHQVTQMGQEVILRCVPISNHLYFYWYRQILGQKVEFLVSFYNNEISEKSEIFDDQFSVERPDGSNFTLKIRSTKLEDSAMYFCASSERSTGANVLTFGAGSRLTVL.

This chain links TRBV4-1 with TRBJ1-3; D call uncertain. The CDR3 loop spans 16 amino acids. From germline, CDR1 is MGHRA and CDR2 YSYEKL. V was clipped by 4 bases and J by 4 bases, with 17 bases between them. The CDR3 nucleotides are TGCGCCAGCAGCCGAATTCTTAGGGAGGCAGGAAACACCATATATTTT. This translates into CASSRILREAGNTIYF.

The rearrangement uses TRBV19 and TRBJ2-1, with a tentative D call TRBD2 (6 bases). The V end was cut by 2 bases, the J end by 7 bases, with 12 bases between. Germline CDR1 is LNHDA and CDR2 is SQIVND (reference sequence). CDR3 size: 14 residues. The CDR3 spells CASSIQGGGNEQFF. CDR3 DNA sequence: TGTGCCAGTAGTATACAGGGAGGTGGGAATGAGCAGTTCTTC.

This clone has just one count. The rearrangement uses TRBV7-2 and TRBJ2-7; 7 bases line up with TRBD2. Germline-derived CDR1 and CDR2 are SGHTA and FQGNSA. CDR3 size: 15 residues. J lost 4 bases, V lost 5 bases, and 11 bases had no gene match. CDR3 in amino acids: CASSPDGTKKYEQYF. Written as DNA, the CDR3 is TGTGCCAGCAGCCCCGATGGGACTAAGAAATACGAGCAGTACTTC.

This rearrangement joins TRBV7-3 to TRBJ1-1, with a weak D call TRBD1 (6 bases). The CDR3 has 13 amino acids. Germline V gene lookup returns CDR1 SGHTA and CDR2 FQGTGA. V was pared by 8 bases and J by 1 base, with 11 bases between. The CDR3: CASRVGGNTEAFF. The CDR3 DNA follows: TGTGCCAGCCGGGTAGGGGGGAACACTGAAGCTTTCTTT.

This clone has only a few counts. J is TRBJ2-6 and V is TRBV28; 7 bases are shared with TRBD2. This CDR3 has 17 amino acids. The junction had 4 bases not matched to a gene; V was cut back by 0 bases and J by 2 bases. Germline CDR1 MDHEN, CDR2 SYDVKM. The CDR3 loop is CASSLWRGGTGANVLTF. The CDR3 coding sequence is TGTGCCAGCAGTTTATGGCGGGGAGGGACTGGGGCCAACGTCCTGACTTTC. Combining the CDR3 with reference TRBV28 and TRBJ2-6 gives the whole variable domain DVKVTQSSRYLVKRTGEKVFLECVQDMDHENMFWYRQDPGLGLRLIYFSYDVKMKEKGDIPEGYSVSREKKERFSLILESASTNQTSMYLCASSLWRGGTGANVLTFGAGSRLTVL.

CDR3 protein: CASSSNQDGYTF. The CDR3 DNA reads as TGTGCCAGCAGTTCAAATCAGGATGGCTACACCTTC. The chain combines TRBV11-2 with TRBJ1-2; no reliable D call. The V gene's germline CDR1 is SGHAT and CDR2 FQNNGV. The CDR3 has 12 residues. V lost 6 bases and J 6 bases, leaving 11 bases between the germline ends.

The V gene is TRBV19, the J gene TRBJ1-3; unclear D gene. The CDR3 totals 14 residues. Looked up from germline, CDR1 is LNHDA and CDR2 is SQIVND (reference sequence). Trimming removed 5 bases at V and 0 bases at J, with 8 bases between. The CDR3 sequence: CASSVQDSGNTIYF. CDR3 nucleotide sequence: TGTGCCAGTAGTGTGCAGGACTCTGGAAACACCATATATTTT.

V is TRBV12-3 or TRBV12-4 and J is TRBJ2-1; D might be TRBD1 (6 bases). The V end lost 9 bases, the J end lost 5 bases, and 11 bases lay between the germline ends. The CDR3 contains 12 residues. The CDR3 nucleotides are TGTGCCAGTCGACAGGAAAACAATGAGCAGTTCTTC. Translating it yields CASRQENNEQFF.

The J gene is TRBJ2-3, the V gene TRBV19; perhaps TRBD1 as D (5 bases). V shed 8 bases and J shed 5 bases, with 14 bases lying between them. Germline CDR1 reads LNHDA; CDR2 reads SQIVND (reference sequence). The CDR3 spans 13 residues. The CDR3 bases are TGTGCCAGTCGACAGTCCCCCCTAGATACGCAGTATTTT. Protein product: CASRQSPLDTQYF.

This CDR3 is CASSWPTSNGEQFF. The CDR3 DNA reads as TGTGCCAGTAGTTGGCCGACTAGCAATGGTGAGCAGTTCTTC. The chain recombines TRBV19 with TRBJ2-1, with 7 bases lining up with TRBD2. J gave up 9 bases and V 5 bases, and 10 bases lay outside the gene matches. From germline, CDR1 is LNHDA and CDR2 SQIVND (reference sequence). The CDR3 loop spans 14 amino acids.

This sequence joins TRBV27 and TRBJ2-1; tentatively, D is TRBD2 (5 bases). Trimming pared 2 bases from V and 1 base from J, leaving 12 bases between. The CDR3 is 16 residues long. Germline V gives CDR1 MNHEY, CDR2 SMNVEV (reference sequence). In DNA form, the CDR3 reads TGTGCCAGCAGTTTAAGAGGGCGGGTTTCCTACAATGAGCAGTTCTTC. Its translation is CASSLRGRVSYNEQFF.

The chain employs TRBV24-1 and TRBJ2-3; 7 nucleotides agree with TRBD2. Losses at the gene ends were 10 bases for V and 1 base for J; bases not matched to a gene: 4. The germline CDR1 and CDR2 sequences are KGHDR and SFDVKD. CDR3 length equals 13 residues. The chain's CDR3 is CATGGGGTDTQYF. In nucleotides, the CDR3 is TGTGCCACGGGCGGGGGTGGCACAGATACGCAGTATTTT.

The genes are TRBV7-6 and TRBJ2-1; 7 bases agree with TRBD2. The CDR3 runs 16 residues. V lost 1 base and J lost 3; bases outside the gene matches: 6. Germline-derived CDR1 and CDR2 are SGHVS and FNYEAQ. The CDR3 here is CASSLEGPSGYNEQFF. In nucleotides, the CDR3 is TGTGCCAGCAGCTTAGAAGGGCCTAGCGGCTACAATGAGCAGTTCTTC.

The chain links TRBV28 to TRBJ2-7, with D perhaps TRBD2 (6 bases). Trimming stripped 5 bases from V and 9 bases from J, with 17 bases between. Germline values: CDR1 MDHEN, CDR2 SYDVKM. This CDR3 region has 13 residues. CDR3 coding DNA: TGTGCCAGCAGTGAAACGGGACTTAGGGCGCAGTACTTC. Encoded protein: CASSETGLRAQYF.

The chain combines TRBV5-4 with TRBJ2-1; 10 bases agree with TRBD2. Trimming at V came to 4 bases and at J to 9 bases, leaving 10 bases not matched to a gene. Looked up from germline, CDR1 is SGHNT and CDR2 is YYREEE (reference sequence). The CDR3 covers 15 residues. The DNA for the CDR3 is TGTGCCAGCAGCCGCCAGAGCGGGAGGGCCAGTGAGCAGTTCTTC. It codes for CASSRQSGRASEQFF.

The chain couples TRBV6-5 to TRBJ1-5; D uncertain. Per germline, CDR1 MNHEY and CDR2 SVGAGI. V lost 2 bases to trimming and J lost 0 bases, with 5 bases between them. This CDR3 spans 14 amino acids. The CDR3 protein is CASSYPLSNQPQHF. CDR3 nucleotides: TGTGCCAGCAGTTACCCCCTTAGCAATCAGCCCCAGCATTTT.

The chain combines TRBV7-2 with TRBJ2-1; the match to TRBD2 covers 8 bases. The CDR3 extends over 16 amino acids. CDR1 and CDR2 (germline): SGHTA, FQGNSA. Trimming removed 1 base from V and 0 bases from J; junction bases left unmatched: 2. The CDR3 nucleotides are TGTGCCAGCAGCTTAGGGAGCGGGAGCTCCTACAATGAGCAGTTCTTC. Its translation: CASSLGSGSSYNEQFF.

The V and J genes are TRBV27 and TRBJ1-4; 7 nucleotides line up with TRBD1. The ends lost 4 bases at V and 5 bases at J; junction bases unmatched: 7. The length of the CDR3 is 15 residues. From germline, CDR1 is MNHEY and CDR2 SMNVEV (reference sequence). CDR3 in amino acids: CASSSAGQFNEKLFF. In DNA, the CDR3 is TGTGCCAGCAGTTCGGCGGGACAGTTCAATGAAAAACTGTTTTTT.

The genes are TRBV6-2 or TRBV6-3 and TRBJ1-5; D not resolved. Deletions cut 4 bases from V and 0 bases from J, with 13 bases between. CDR3 length equals 16 residues. Per the germline V gene, CDR1 is MNHEY and CDR2 is SVGEGT. This chain's CDR3 is CASSFGRGNSNQPQHF. CDR3 sequence (DNA): TGTGCCAGCAGTTTCGGACGGGGAAATAGCAATCAGCCCCAGCATTTT.

V usage is TRBV4-3 and J usage is TRBJ1-5, with a weak D call TRBD1 (6 bases). The length of the CDR3 is 14 residues. V dropped 0 bases and J dropped 6 bases, with 9 bases sitting between them. Germline lookup yields CDR1 LGHNA and CDR2 YSLEER. In DNA form, the CDR3 reads TGCGCCAGCAGCCAAGACAGGGGTGGTCAGCCCCAGCATTTT. This translates into CASSQDRGGQPQHF.

The CDR3 spells CASSLVSGSTDTQYF. CDR3 in DNA: TGTGCCAGCAGCTTAGTTAGCGGGAGCACAGATACGCAGTATTTT. V and J are TRBV11-2 and TRBJ2-3; TRBD2 agrees at 7 bases. Per the germline V gene, CDR1 is SGHAT and CDR2 is FQNNGV. The CDR3 has 15 residues. V was pared by 1 base and J by 0 bases, with 1 base of the junction left unmatched.

This rearrangement joins TRBV12-3 or TRBV12-4 to TRBJ1-5; D remains unclear. The CDR3 runs to 13 residues. V was cut by 3 bases and J by 6 bases, with 9 bases left in between. The CDR3 nucleotides are TGTGCCAGCAGTTTCGGGGATATTCAGCCCCAGCATTTT. Translated, it gives CASSFGDIQPQHF.

The V call is TRBV19, the J call TRBJ1-2; possibly TRBD1 for D (5 bases). The CDR3 has 16 residues. V dropped 3 bases and J dropped 0 bases, with 14 bases sitting between them. CDR1 LNHDA and CDR2 SQIVND come from the germline V gene (reference sequence). CDR3 region: CASSMGLTKANYGYTF. CDR3 DNA sequence: TGTGCCAGTAGTATGGGGCTCACTAAAGCTAACTATGGCTACACCTTC.